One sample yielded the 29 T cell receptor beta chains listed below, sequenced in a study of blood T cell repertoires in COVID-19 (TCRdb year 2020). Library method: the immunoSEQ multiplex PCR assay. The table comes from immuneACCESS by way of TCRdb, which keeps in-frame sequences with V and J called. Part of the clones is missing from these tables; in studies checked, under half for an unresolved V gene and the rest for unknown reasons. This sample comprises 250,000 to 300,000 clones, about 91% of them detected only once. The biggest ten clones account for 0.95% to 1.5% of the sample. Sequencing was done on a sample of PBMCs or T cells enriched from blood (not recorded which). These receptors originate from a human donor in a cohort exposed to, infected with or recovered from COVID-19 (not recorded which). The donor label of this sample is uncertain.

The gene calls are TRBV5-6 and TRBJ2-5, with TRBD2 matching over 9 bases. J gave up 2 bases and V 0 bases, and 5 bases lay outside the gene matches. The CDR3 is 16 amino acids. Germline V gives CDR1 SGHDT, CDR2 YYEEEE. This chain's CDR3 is CASSLASSGEQETQYF. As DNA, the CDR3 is TGTGCCAGCAGCTTGGCATCTAGCGGGGAACAAGAGACCCAGTACTTC.

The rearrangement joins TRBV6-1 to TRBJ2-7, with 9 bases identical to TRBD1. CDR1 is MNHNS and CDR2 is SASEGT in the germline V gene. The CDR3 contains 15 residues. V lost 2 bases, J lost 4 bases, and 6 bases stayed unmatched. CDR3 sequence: CASSESTGGVYEQYF. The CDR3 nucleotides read TGTGCCAGCAGTGAAAGCACAGGGGGCGTATACGAGCAGTACTTC.

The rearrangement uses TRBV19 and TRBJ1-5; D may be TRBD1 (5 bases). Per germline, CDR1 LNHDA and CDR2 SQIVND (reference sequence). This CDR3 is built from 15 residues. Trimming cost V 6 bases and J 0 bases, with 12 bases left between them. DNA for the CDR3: TGTGCCAGTAGCGTCTGGGGGGATAGCAATCAGCCCCAGCATTTT. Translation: CASSVWGDSNQPQHF. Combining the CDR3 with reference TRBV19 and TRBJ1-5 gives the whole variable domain DGGITQSPKYLFRKEGQNVTLSCEQNLNHDAMYWYRQDPGQGLRLIYYSQIVNDFQKGDIAEGYSVSREKKESFPLTVTSAQKNPTAFYLCASSVWGDSNQPQHFGDGTRLSIL.

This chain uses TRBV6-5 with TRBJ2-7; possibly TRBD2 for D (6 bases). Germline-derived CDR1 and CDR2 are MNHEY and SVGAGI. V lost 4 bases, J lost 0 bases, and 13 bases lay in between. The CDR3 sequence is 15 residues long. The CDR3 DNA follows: TGTGCCAGCAGTTGGGGGGACGAAAGCTCCTACGAGCAGTACTTC. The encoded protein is CASSWGDESSYEQYF.

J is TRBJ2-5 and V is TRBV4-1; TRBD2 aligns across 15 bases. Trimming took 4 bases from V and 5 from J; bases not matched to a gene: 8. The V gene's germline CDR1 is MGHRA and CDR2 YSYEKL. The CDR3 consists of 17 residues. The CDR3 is CASSRGLAGGPRETQYF. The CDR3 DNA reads TGCGCCAGCAGCCGTGGACTAGCGGGGGGGCCAAGGGAGACCCAGTACTTC.

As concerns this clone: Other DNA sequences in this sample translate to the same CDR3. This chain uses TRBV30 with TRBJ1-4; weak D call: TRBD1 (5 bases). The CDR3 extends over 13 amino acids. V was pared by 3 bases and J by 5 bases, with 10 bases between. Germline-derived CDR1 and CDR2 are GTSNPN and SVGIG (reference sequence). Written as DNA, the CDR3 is TGTGCCTGGAGCGGGGGGGTGAATGAAAAACTGTTTTTT. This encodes CAWSGGVNEKLFF.

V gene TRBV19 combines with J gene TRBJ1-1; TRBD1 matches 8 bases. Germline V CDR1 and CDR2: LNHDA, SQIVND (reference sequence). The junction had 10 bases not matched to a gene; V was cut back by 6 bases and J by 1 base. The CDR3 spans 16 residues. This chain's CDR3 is CASRIYRQGRNTEAFF. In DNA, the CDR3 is TGTGCCAGTAGAATCTACCGACAGGGGCGGAACACTGAAGCTTTCTTT.

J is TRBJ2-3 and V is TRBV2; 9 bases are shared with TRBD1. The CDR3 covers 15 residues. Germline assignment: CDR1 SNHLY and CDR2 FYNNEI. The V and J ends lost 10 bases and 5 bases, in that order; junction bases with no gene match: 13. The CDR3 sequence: CAIGVVGQGRDTQYF. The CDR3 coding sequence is TGTGCCATCGGGGTGGTTGGACAGGGGAGAGATACGCAGTATTTT.

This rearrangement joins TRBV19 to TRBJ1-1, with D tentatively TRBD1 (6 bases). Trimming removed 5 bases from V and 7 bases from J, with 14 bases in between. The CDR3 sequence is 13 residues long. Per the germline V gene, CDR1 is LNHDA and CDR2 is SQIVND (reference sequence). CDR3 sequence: CASSPSRTVEAFF. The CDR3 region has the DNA TGTGCCAGTAGTCCTTCTAGGACAGTTGAAGCTTTCTTT. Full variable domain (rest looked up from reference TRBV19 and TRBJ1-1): DGGITQSPKYLFRKEGQNVTLSCEQNLNHDAMYWYRQDPGQGLRLIYYSQIVNDFQKGDIAEGYSVSREKKESFPLTVTSAQKNPTAFYLCASSPSRTVEAFFGQGTRLTVV.

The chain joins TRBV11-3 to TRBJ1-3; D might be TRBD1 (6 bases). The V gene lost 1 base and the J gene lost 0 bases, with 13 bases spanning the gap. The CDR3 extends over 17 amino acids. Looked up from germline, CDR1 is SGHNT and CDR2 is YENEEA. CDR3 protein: CASSLGDRTRSGNTIYF. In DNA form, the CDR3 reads TGTGCCAGCAGCTTAGGTGACAGGACCCGCTCTGGAAACACCATATATTTT.

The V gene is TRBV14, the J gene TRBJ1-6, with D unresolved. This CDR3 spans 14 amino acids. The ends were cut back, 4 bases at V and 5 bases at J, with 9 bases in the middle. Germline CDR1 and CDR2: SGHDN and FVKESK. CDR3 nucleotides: TGTGCCAGCAGCCTAAGAGGGAATAATTCACCCCTCCACTTT. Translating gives CASSLRGNNSPLHF.

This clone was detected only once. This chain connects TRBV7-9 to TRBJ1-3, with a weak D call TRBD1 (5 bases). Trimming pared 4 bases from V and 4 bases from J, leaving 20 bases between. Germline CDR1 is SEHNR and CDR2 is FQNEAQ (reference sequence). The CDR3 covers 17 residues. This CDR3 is CASSSAGPYKGGNTIYF. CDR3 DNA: TGTGCCAGCAGCTCCGCGGGACCCTATAAAGGAGGAAACACCATATATTTT.

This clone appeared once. DNA of the CDR3: TGTGCCACCAGAGGCAGGGGGAACACTGAAGCTTTCTTT. This encodes CATRGRGNTEAFF. This chain links TRBV24-1 with TRBJ1-1, with TRBD1 as a possible D gene (6 bases). The germline V and J ends were trimmed by 7 bases and 1 base, with 9 bases remaining between them. Germline lookup yields CDR1 KGHDR and CDR2 SFDVKD. CDR3 length equals 13 residues.

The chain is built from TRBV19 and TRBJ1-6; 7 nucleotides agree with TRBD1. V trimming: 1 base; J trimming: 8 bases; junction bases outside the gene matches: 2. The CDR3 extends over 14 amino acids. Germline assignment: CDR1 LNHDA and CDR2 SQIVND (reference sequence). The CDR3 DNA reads TGTGCCAGTAGTATAGGACAGGGATATTCACCCCTCCACTTT. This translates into CASSIGQGYSPLHF.

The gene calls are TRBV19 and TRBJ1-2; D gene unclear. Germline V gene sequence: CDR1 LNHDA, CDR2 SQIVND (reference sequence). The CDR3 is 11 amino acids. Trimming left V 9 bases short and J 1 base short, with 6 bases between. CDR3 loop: CASESNYGYTF. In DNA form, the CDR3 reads TGTGCCAGCGAGAGTAACTATGGCTACACCTTC.

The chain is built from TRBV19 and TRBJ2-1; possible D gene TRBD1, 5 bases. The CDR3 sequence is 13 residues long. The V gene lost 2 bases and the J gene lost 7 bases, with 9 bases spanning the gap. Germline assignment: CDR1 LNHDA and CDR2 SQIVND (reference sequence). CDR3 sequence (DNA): TGTGCCAGTAGTATAACACAGGCAAATGAGCAGTTCTTC. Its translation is CASSITQANEQFF.

CDR3 DNA sequence: TGTGCCAGTAGTATAGATACCCTTGGTAAGCATCAGCCCCAGCATTTT. Translating gives CASSIDTLGKHQPQHF. The chain has TRBV19 and TRBJ1-5; D unresolved. The V and J ends lost 0 bases and 5 bases respectively, with 14 bases between them. CDR1 and CDR2 (germline): LNHDA, SQIVND (reference sequence). This CDR3 is built from 16 residues.

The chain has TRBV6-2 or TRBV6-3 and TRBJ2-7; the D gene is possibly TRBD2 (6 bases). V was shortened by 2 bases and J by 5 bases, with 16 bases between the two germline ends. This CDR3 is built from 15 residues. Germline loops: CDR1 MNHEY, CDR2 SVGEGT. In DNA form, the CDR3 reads TGTGCCAGCAGTTACCCGGGCGGGGTCCGAAACGAGCAGTACTTC. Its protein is CASSYPGGVRNEQYF.

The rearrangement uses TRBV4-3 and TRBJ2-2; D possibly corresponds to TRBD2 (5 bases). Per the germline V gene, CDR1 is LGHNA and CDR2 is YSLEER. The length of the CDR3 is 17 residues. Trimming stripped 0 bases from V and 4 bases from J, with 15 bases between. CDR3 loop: CASSQDRLRVSTGELFF. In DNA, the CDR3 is TGCGCCAGCAGCCAAGATCGTTTGCGGGTTTCCACCGGGGAGCTGTTTTTT.

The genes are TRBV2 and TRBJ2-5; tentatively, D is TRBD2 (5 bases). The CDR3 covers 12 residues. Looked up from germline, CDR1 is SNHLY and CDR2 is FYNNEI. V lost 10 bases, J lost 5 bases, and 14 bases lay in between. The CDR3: CATHGGWETQYF. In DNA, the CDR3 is TGTGCCACCCACGGAGGCTGGGAGACCCAGTACTTC.

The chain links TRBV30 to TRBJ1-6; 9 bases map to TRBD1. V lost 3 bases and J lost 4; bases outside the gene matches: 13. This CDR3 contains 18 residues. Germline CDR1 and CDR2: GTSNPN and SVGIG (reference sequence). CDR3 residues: CAWRPRGTGQGYNSPLHF. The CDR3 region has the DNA TGTGCCTGGAGGCCTAGGGGTACGGGACAGGGATATAATTCACCCCTCCACTTT.

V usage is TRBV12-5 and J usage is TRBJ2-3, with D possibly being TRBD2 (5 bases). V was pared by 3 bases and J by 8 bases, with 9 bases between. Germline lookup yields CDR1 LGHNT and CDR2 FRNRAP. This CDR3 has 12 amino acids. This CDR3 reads CASGFPEGTQYF. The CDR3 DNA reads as TGTGCTAGTGGTTTTCCCGAGGGTACGCAGTATTTT.

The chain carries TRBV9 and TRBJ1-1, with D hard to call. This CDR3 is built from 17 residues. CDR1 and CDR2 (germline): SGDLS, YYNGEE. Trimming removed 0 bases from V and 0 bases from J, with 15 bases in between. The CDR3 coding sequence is TGTGCCAGCAGCGTAGGGGCCTCTAACCCCATGAACACTGAAGCTTTCTTT. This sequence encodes CASSVGASNPMNTEAFF. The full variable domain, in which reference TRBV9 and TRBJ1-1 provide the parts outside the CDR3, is DSGVTQTPKHLITATGQRVTLRCSPRSGDLSVYWYQQSLDQGLQFLIQYYNGEERAKGNILERFSAQQFPDLHSELNLSSLELGDSALYFCASSVGASNPMNTEAFFGQGTRLTVV.

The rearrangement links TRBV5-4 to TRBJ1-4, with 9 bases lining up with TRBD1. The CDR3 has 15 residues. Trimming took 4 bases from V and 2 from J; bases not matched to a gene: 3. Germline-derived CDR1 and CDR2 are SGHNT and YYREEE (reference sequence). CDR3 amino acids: CASSLDRGTNEKLFF. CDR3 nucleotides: TGTGCCAGCAGCCTTGACAGGGGGACTAATGAAAAACTGTTTTTT.

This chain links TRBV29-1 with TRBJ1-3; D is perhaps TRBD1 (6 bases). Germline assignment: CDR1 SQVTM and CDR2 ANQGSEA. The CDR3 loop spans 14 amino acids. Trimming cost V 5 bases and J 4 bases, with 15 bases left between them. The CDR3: CSVRGQGSGNTIYF. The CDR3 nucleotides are TGCAGCGTTCGCGGCCAGGGGTCCGGAAACACCATATATTTT.

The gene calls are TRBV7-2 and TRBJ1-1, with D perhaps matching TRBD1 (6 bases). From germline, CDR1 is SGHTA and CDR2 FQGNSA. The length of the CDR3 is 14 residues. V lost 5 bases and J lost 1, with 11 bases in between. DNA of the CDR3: TGTGCCAGCAGCCTAGGGACACGGAACACTGAAGCTTTCTTT. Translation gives CASSLGTRNTEAFF.

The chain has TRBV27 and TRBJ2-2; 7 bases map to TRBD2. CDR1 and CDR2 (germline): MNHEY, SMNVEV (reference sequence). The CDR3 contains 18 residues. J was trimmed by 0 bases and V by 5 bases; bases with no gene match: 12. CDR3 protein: CASSPQPLAEANTGELFF. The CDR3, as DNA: TGTGCCAGCAGTCCGCAACCTCTAGCGGAAGCGAACACCGGGGAGCTGTTTTTT.

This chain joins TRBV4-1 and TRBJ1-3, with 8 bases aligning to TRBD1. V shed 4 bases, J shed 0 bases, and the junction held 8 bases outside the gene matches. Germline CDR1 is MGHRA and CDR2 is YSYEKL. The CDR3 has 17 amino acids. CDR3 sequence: CASSPGQGLNSGNTIYF. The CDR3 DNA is TGCGCCAGCAGCCCAGGACAGGGCCTTAACTCTGGAAACACCATATATTTT.

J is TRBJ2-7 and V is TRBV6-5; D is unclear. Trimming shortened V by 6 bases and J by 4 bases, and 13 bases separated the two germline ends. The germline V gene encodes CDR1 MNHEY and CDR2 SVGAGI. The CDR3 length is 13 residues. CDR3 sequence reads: CASSRVEEYEQYF. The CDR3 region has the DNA TGTGCCAGCAGCCGCGTTGAGGAGTACGAGCAGTACTTC.